This T cell receptor (beta chain) was recovered during a study of cytomegalovirus exposure and HLA in healthy donors. Study-wide findings and caveats: It was only CMV serostatus that was available as immune exposure information. An analysis done earlier found most TCR beta V segments productive about 90% or about 30% of the time. DRB1 had the most TCR associations and HLA-C the fewest, a later analysis found, with rates varying by HLA locus.

V lost 8 bases and J lost 8; bases outside the gene matches: 6. Germline assignment: CDR1 MDHEN and CDR2 SYDVKM. CDR3 size: 13 residues. Primers: 60 Vbeta forward and 13 Jbeta reverse. As processed by the authors: Later, an analysis found about 80 million unique TCR beta chains, and 9.5 million to 11 million of these were shared. TCRdb's table, derived via immunoSEQ multiplex PCR, lists solely in-frame clones and lacks some. V and J calls and clone size are copied from that table; D and trimming were computed from the DNA. The sample gives over 150,000 clones, around 80% of which show up once; under 2.5% is in the top ten. A word on this clone: Its antigen is still unknown.

The sequence derives from a man aged 40-49 years in good health and CMV-seronegative. The chain couples TRBV28 to TRBJ1-2; 12 positions agree with TRBD1. Input material: PBMCs. CDR3 region: CASAGTGGDGYTF. In DNA, the CDR3 is TGTGCCAGCGCTGGGACAGGGGGCGACGGCTACACCTTC.